The clone carrying this TCR beta chain came up many times. Its antigen is not known. This record comes from a study of metastatic and nonmetastatic thyroid tumors. About the research overall: Repertoires from malignant and benign thyroid patients were compared across blood and tumor or nodule tissue. General observations from the study: For both blood and tumor, malignant thyroid tumors reportedly showed significantly higher TCR beta diversity than benign nodules did.

V lost 0 bases, J lost 9 bases, and 4 bases lay in between. CDR1 and CDR2 from the germline V gene are SGDLS and YYNGEE. This CDR3 contains 12 residues. Original processing methods: What underpinned the distant-metastasis classifier for papillary thyroid cancer was the set of CDR3 differences across clinicopathological groups. From the PCR reads, TCRdb re-called clones with MiXCR. The V and J calls follow TCRdb's processing rather than the paper's. This sample yields approximately 30,000 clones, of which 15% to 20% are seen a single time; around 4.7% belongs to the top ten. Thyroid surgery was preceded by no treatment in any patient.

The specimen sequenced was blood. The V gene is TRBV9, the J gene TRBJ1-6; D gene uncertain. The receptor's source is a female donor with papillary thyroid cancer or a benign thyroid nodule (not recorded which). Some clones in this sample may be carry-over from other donors' samples. This CDR3 is CASSVGGSPLHF. CDR3 nucleotides: TGTGCCAGCAGCGTAGGGGGTTCACCCCTCCACTTT.